Presented here are 20 T cell receptor beta chains from one specimen sequenced in a study of post-analysis software for immune sequencing data. Overall study findings and caveats: Five TRBV segments were more frequent in patients than controls; TRBV5-6, TRBV5-1 and TRBV20-1 belonged to this group.

The antigens for these receptors are not known. Unique molecular identifiers were present in the TCR beta cDNA libraries. TCRdb itself ran the PCR reads through MiXCR, one entry per CDR3 protein. The sample shows hundreds of thousands of distinct CDR3 sequences, around 50% of them seen only once. Source material: blood. The receptors derive from a girl between 5 and 17 years old with multiple sclerosis.

The chain is built from TRBV5-1 and TRBJ2-6; no clear D. The germline V gene has CDR1 SGHRS and CDR2 YFSETQ. V was trimmed by 7 bases and J by 2 bases, leaving 10 bases between them. The length of the CDR3 is 14 residues. The CDR3 coding sequence is TGCGCCAGCGAGACTGTACCTGGGGCCAACGTCCTGACTTTC. It yields the protein CASETVPGANVLTF.

The J gene is TRBJ2-7, the V gene TRBV4-1; TRBD2 agrees at 7 bases. J was trimmed by 1 base and V by 4 bases; bases with no gene match: 4. CDR1 and CDR2 from the germline V gene are MGHRA and YSYEKL. The CDR3 length is 14 residues. DNA for the CDR3: TGCGCCAGCAGCCTAAGCGGGAAATCCTACGAGCAGTACTTC. Protein product: CASSLSGKSYEQYF.

V and J are TRBV6-4 and TRBJ2-1, with 9 bases aligning to TRBD2. The CDR3 covers 15 residues. V dropped 2 bases and J dropped 8; count of bases not matched to a gene: 7. Germline V gene sequence: CDR1 MRHNA, CDR2 SNTAGT. The CDR3 spells CASSDGPRGGDEQFF. DNA for the CDR3: TGTGCCAGCAGTGACGGTCCGCGGGGGGGTGATGAGCAGTTCTTC.

This chain uses TRBV12-3 or TRBV12-4 with TRBJ2-2; D might be TRBD2 (6 bases). The length of the CDR3 is 16 residues. The V end lost 6 bases, the J end lost 6 bases, and 20 bases lay between the germline ends. CDR3 residues: CASRADRRLVPGELFF. For the CDR3, the DNA is TGTGCCAGCAGGGCAGACCGTCGACTAGTTCCCGGGGAGCTGTTTTTT.

The CDR3 is CASSLSGTGSGGYTF. CDR3 DNA: TGTGCCAGCAGTTTATCGGGGACAGGGAGCGGTGGCTACACCTTC. This chain connects TRBV27 to TRBJ1-2; 9 bases line up with TRBD1. Germline CDR1 is MNHEY and CDR2 is SMNVEV (reference sequence). J was trimmed by 7 bases and V by 0 bases; bases with no gene match: 6. The CDR3 totals 15 residues.

In this sample, this clonotype turned up a few times. J is TRBJ2-1 and V is TRBV12-3 or TRBV12-4; TRBD1 or TRBD2 may be the D gene (6 bases each). CDR3 length equals 16 residues. V dropped 3 bases and J dropped 9 bases, with 21 bases sitting between them. The CDR3 is CASSFGKTGARGEQFF. CDR3 nucleotides: TGTGCCAGCAGTTTCGGCAAAACGGGGGCGAGGGGTGAGCAGTTCTTC.

A few counts support this clonotype. This rearrangement joins TRBV27 to TRBJ1-5; D unclear. The V gene's germline CDR1 is MNHEY and CDR2 SMNVEV (reference sequence). V shed 4 bases and J shed 7 bases, with 8 bases lying between them. The CDR3 extends over 12 amino acids. In DNA, the CDR3 is TGTGCCAGCAGTTCTGGCGGCCAGCCCCAGCATTTT. It is translated as CASSSGGQPQHF.

J is TRBJ2-5 and V is TRBV24-1; no clear D. CDR3 length equals 18 residues. V was clipped by 3 bases and J by 5 bases, with 24 bases between them. Germline CDR1 reads KGHDR; CDR2 reads SFDVKD. The CDR3, as DNA: TGTGCCACCAGTGATCCACCGATGGTGGGCGTTTTTCGTGAGACCCAGTACTTC. This sequence encodes CATSDPPMVGVFRETQYF.

The chain employs TRBV20-1 and TRBJ2-7; 11 bases agree with TRBD2. Germline CDR1 is DFQATT and CDR2 is SNEGSKA (reference sequence). The CDR3 spans 13 residues. V shed 5 bases, J shed 5 bases, and the junction held 5 bases outside the gene matches. The CDR3 reads CSALLAGVHEQYF. CDR3 sequence (DNA): TGCAGTGCTTTACTAGCGGGAGTTCACGAGCAGTACTTC.

This rearrangement joins TRBV6-2 or TRBV6-3 to TRBJ2-1; possibly TRBD2 for D (6 bases). Trimming left V 6 bases short and J 8 bases short, with 23 bases between. This CDR3 has 16 amino acids. Germline V gene data show CDR1 as MNHEY and CDR2 as SVGEGT. The CDR3 reads CASSPLSSAALDEQFF. CDR3 in DNA: TGTGCCAGCAGCCCCCTTTCTAGCGCGGCCCTCGATGAGCAGTTCTTC.

This clonotype was counted between two and nine times. V usage is TRBV4-1 and J usage is TRBJ2-5; D ambiguous. The CDR3 runs 15 residues. CDR1 and CDR2 (germline): MGHRA, YSYEKL. V was trimmed by 0 bases and J by 5 bases, leaving 13 bases between them. The CDR3 DNA follows: TGCGCCAGCAGCCAAGATGGGCAAATACTCGAGACCCAGTACTTC. The encoded protein is CASSQDGQILETQYF.

The V gene is TRBV7-9, the J gene TRBJ2-1, with 13 bases fitting TRBD2. V gave up 5 bases and J gave up 0 bases; unmatched junction bases: 7. Germline-derived CDR1 and CDR2 are SEHNR and FQNEAQ (reference sequence). The CDR3 spans 18 residues. CDR3 sequence reads: CASSDPLAGGSSYNEQFF. CDR3 in DNA: TGTGCCAGCAGCGACCCACTAGCGGGAGGGAGCTCCTACAATGAGCAGTTCTTC.

This rearrangement joins TRBV20-1 to TRBJ2-7, with no clear D. The CDR3 is 14 amino acids. Trimming left V 1 base short and J 2 bases short, with 12 bases between. The V gene's germline CDR1 is DFQATT and CDR2 SNEGSKA (reference sequence). This CDR3 is CSARGRRAAYEQYF. The DNA of the CDR3 is TGCAGTGCTAGAGGGAGACGAGCAGCCTACGAGCAGTACTTC.

V gene TRBV20-1 combines with J gene TRBJ2-7; TRBD2 matches 9 bases. V shed 4 bases, J shed 6 bases, and the junction held 13 bases outside the gene matches. Looked up from germline, CDR1 is DFQATT and CDR2 is SNEGSKA (reference sequence). The CDR3 consists of 15 residues. The CDR3 here is CSATRGGLSLGEQYF. The CDR3 region has the DNA TGCAGTGCTACGCGGGGGGGCCTGAGCTTAGGCGAGCAGTACTTC.

The chain couples TRBV20-1 to TRBJ2-5; 9 bases are a match to TRBD1. The J segment lost 4 bases and the V segment lost 8 bases, leaving 8 bases of the junction unmatched. This CDR3 contains 13 residues. The germline CDR1 and CDR2 sequences are DFQATT and SNEGSKA (reference sequence). Here the CDR3 reads CSSQGTGTETQYF. The CDR3 DNA is TGCAGTTCCCAGGGGACAGGGACAGAGACCCAGTACTTC.

This clonotype was detected only a few times. The chain uses TRBV11-2 and TRBJ2-3; D is tentatively TRBD1 or TRBD2 (6 bases each). V lost 1 base and J 2 bases, leaving 13 bases between the germline ends. Germline V CDR1 and CDR2: SGHAT, FQNNGV. The CDR3 runs 16 residues. CDR3 bases: TGTGCCAGCAGCTTAGTAGGGGGGAGGAACACAGATACGCAGTATTTT. Its protein product is CASSLVGGRNTDTQYF.

The rearrangement joins TRBV4-2 to TRBJ2-7; D remains unclear. V lost 6 bases and J lost 5, with 8 bases in between. Looked up from germline, CDR1 is LGHNA and CDR2 is YNFKEQ. The CDR3 extends over 11 amino acids. The CDR3 DNA sequence: TGTGCCAGCAGATTAGGGCACGAGCAGTACTTC. This translates into CASRLGHEQYF.

This clonotype came up many times. The rearrangement links TRBV7-6 to TRBJ1-1; D gene unclear. This CDR3 is built from 17 residues. Trimming shortened V by 3 bases and J by 4 bases, and 21 bases separated the two germline ends. Germline V CDR1 and CDR2: SGHVS, FNYEAQ. This chain's CDR3 is CASSFEKMGRRITEAFF. The DNA of the CDR3 is TGTGCCAGCAGCTTTGAGAAGATGGGCCGAAGGATCACTGAAGCTTTCTTT. Together with reference TRBV7-6 and TRBJ1-1, the CDR3 gives the full variable domain: GAGVSQSPRYKVTKRGQDVALRCDPISGHVSLYWYRQALGQGPEFLTYFNYEAQQDKSGLPNDRFSAERPEGSISTLTIQRTEQRDSAMYRCASSFEKMGRRITEAFFGQGTRLTVV.

This clonotype has just a few counts. The chain carries TRBV29-1 and TRBJ1-2, with D unclear. The V gene's germline CDR1 is SQVTM and CDR2 ANQGSEA. The ends were cut back, 2 bases at V and 2 bases at J, with 9 bases in the middle. This CDR3 is 13 amino acids long. As DNA, the CDR3 is TGCAGCGTTGAACTGGGATTCAACTATGGCTACACCTTC. This codes for CSVELGFNYGYTF.

Worth noting for this clonotype: At one end, the junction sequence differs from germline, possibly due to a read error. The rearrangement uses TRBV5-6 and TRBJ1-2; D is ambiguous. CDR3 length: 12 residues. Germline V gene sequence: CDR1 SGHDT, CDR2 YYEEEE. The CDR3 DNA reads TGTGCCGGCAGCTTTAAAATAGATGGCTACACCTTC. As protein: CAGSFKIDGYTF.